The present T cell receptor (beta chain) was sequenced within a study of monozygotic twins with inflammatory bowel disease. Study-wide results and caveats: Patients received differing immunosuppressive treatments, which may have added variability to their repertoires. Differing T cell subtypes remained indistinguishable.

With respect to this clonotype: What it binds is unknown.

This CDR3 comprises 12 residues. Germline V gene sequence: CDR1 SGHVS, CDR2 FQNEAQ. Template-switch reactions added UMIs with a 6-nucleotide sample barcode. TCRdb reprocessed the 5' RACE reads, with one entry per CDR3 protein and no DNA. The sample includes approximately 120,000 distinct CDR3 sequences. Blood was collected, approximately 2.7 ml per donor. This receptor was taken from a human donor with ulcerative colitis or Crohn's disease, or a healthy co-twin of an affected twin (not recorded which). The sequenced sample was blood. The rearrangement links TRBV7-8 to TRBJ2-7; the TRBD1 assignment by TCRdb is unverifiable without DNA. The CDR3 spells CAPRTGFNEQYF. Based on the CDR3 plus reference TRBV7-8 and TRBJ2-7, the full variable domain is GAGVSQSPRYKVAKRGQDVALRCDPISGHVSLFWYQQALGQGPEFLTYFQNEAQLDKSGLPSDRFFAERPEGSVSTLKIQRTQQEDSAVYLCAPRTGFNEQYFGPGTRLTVT.